These 29 T cell receptor beta chains share one sample of origin, sequenced in a study of shared clonotypes between healthy human individuals. Produced via immunoSEQ multiplex PCR; TCRdb's table is partial and in-frame only. Of about half a million clones listed, 70% to 80% are singletons. Source material: PBMCs. The receptor set was obtained from a woman between 35 and 50 years old in good health. Some clones in this sample may be carry-over from other donors' samples.

The gene calls are TRBV7-2 and TRBJ1-2; 8 bases are a match to TRBD1. The V gene's germline CDR1 is SGHTA and CDR2 FQGNSA. The V gene end was trimmed by 6 bases and the J gene end by 8 bases; junction bases not matched to a gene: 8. The CDR3 is 13 residues long. Here the CDR3 reads CASRKGQGSGYTF. CDR3 coding DNA: TGTGCCAGCAGGAAAGGACAGGGTTCAGGCTACACCTTC.

J is TRBJ2-7 and V is TRBV11-2, with D possibly matching TRBD1 (5 bases). This CDR3 has 14 residues. Germline lookup yields CDR1 SGHAT and CDR2 FQNNGV. Trimming shortened V by 5 bases and J by 2 bases, and 13 bases separated the two germline ends. CDR3 DNA: TGTGCCAGCAGCCCACACGGACAACCCTACGAGCAGTACTTC. This codes for CASSPHGQPYEQYF.

The gene calls are TRBV7-2 and TRBJ2-1; D ambiguous. The CDR3 loop spans 14 amino acids. Germline loops: CDR1 SGHTA, CDR2 FQGNSA. Trimming removed 5 bases from V and 1 base from J, with 9 bases in between. CDR3 bases: TGTGCCAGCAGCGCCACGGAGTCCTACAATGAGCAGTTCTTC. It yields the protein CASSATESYNEQFF.

V gene TRBV6-1 combines with J gene TRBJ2-7, with D maybe TRBD2 (5 bases). The germline V gene encodes CDR1 MNHNS and CDR2 SASEGT. Trimming shortened V by 5 bases and J by 4 bases, and 18 bases separated the two germline ends. This CDR3 is 15 amino acids long. Here the CDR3 reads CASSSGSGPNYEQYF. CDR3 in DNA: TGTGCCAGCAGTAGCGGTTCAGGCCCTAATTACGAGCAGTACTTC.

This chain's CDR3 is CASSQEAVLAGTPRTQYF. In nucleotides, the CDR3 is TGTGCCAGCAGCCAAGAGGCGGTTTTAGCGGGGACCCCCCGTACGCAGTATTTT. The rearrangement joins TRBV4-2 to TRBJ2-3; 8 bases are a match to TRBD2. J was trimmed by 8 bases and V by 0 bases; bases with no gene match: 16. This CDR3 contains 18 residues. The germline gives CDR1 LGHNA, CDR2 YNFKEQ.

This clone was seen more than once but under ten times. The rearrangement joins TRBV5-1 to TRBJ1-3, with D unclear. Germline V lookup: CDR1 SGHRS, CDR2 YFSETQ. CDR3 length: 15 amino acids. The ends were cut back, 0 bases at V and 4 bases at J, with 11 bases in the middle. The CDR3 is CASSLVPGFGNTIYF. The DNA for the CDR3 is TGCGCCAGCAGCTTGGTTCCGGGGTTCGGAAACACCATATATTTT. Full variable domain (missing parts from reference TRBV5-1 and TRBJ1-3): KAGVTQTPRYLIKTRGQQVTLSCSPISGHRSVSWYQQTPGQGLQFLFEYFSETQRNKGNFPGRFSGRQFSNSRSEMNVSTLELGDSALYLCASSLVPGFGNTIYFGEGSWLTVV.

A remark on this clone: Within the sample, other DNA sequences also encode this same CDR3. The rearrangement uses TRBV7-9 and TRBJ2-7, with TRBD1 as a possible D gene (7 bases). CDR1 is SEHNR, CDR2 FQNEAQ, per germline (reference sequence). CDR3 length: 14 residues. Trimming stripped 5 bases from V and 1 base from J, with 12 bases between. The CDR3 loop is CASSPSGGSYEQYF. The CDR3 coding sequence is TGTGCCAGCAGCCCCTCAGGGGGGTCCTACGAGCAGTACTTC. The full variable domain, its missing parts supplied by reference TRBV7-9 and TRBJ2-7, is DTGVSQNPRHKITKRGQNVTFRCDPISEHNRLYWYRQTLGQGPEFLTYFQNEAQLEKSRLLSDRFSAERPKGSFSTLEIQRTEQGDSAMYLCASSPSGGSYEQYFGPGTRLTVT.

The rearrangement links TRBV18 to TRBJ2-2, with no clear D. Between the trimmed V and J ends, which lost 0 bases and 7 bases, there was a span of 9 bases. Germline V lookup: CDR1 KGHSH, CDR2 LQKENI. The CDR3 consists of 14 residues. The CDR3 loop is CASSPPPVIGELFF. In DNA, the CDR3 is TGTGCCAGCTCACCACCGCCCGTCATCGGGGAGCTGTTTTTT.

This clone showed up just a few times. The V gene is TRBV10-3, the J gene TRBJ2-3; D is ambiguous. The CDR3 has 12 residues. V was trimmed by 8 bases and J by 5 bases, leaving 11 bases between them. Germline V gene data show CDR1 as ENHRY and CDR2 as SYGVKD. CDR3 DNA: TGTGCCATCTCTCCTAGTAAAGATACGCAGTATTTT. This gives the protein CAISPSKDTQYF.

This chain joins TRBV5-1 and TRBJ1-5; a weak D match, TRBD1 (5 bases). The CDR3 spans 15 residues. CDR1 SGHRS and CDR2 YFSETQ come from the germline V gene. V was pared by 4 bases and J by 2 bases, with 13 bases between. In DNA form, the CDR3 reads TGCGCCAGCAGCAACGACTGGGGCGGCAATCAGCCCCAGCATTTT. It codes for CASSNDWGGNQPQHF.

The V and J genes are TRBV2 and TRBJ2-1; 7 positions agree with TRBD1. Trimming cost V 6 bases and J 6 bases; bases outside gene matches: 5. The CDR3 runs to 13 residues. In germline, CDR1 is SNHLY, CDR2 FYNNEI. The chain's CDR3 is CASRVDRVNEQFF. The CDR3 bases are TGTGCCAGCAGAGTCGACAGGGTCAATGAGCAGTTCTTC. Looking up the rest from reference TRBV2 and TRBJ2-1 gives the full variable domain: EPEVTQTPSHQVTQMGQEVILRCVPISNHLYFYWYRQILGQKVEFLVSFYNNEISEKSEIFDDQFSVERPDGSNFTLKIRSTKLEDSAMYFCASRVDRVNEQFFGPGTRLTVL.

This chain connects TRBV27 to TRBJ2-4; 11 bases map to TRBD2. There are 17 residues in the CDR3. The germline gives CDR1 MNHEY, CDR2 SMNVEV (reference sequence). V lost 5 bases, J lost 0 bases, and 6 bases stayed unmatched. CDR3 protein: CASSPTSGILAKNIQYF. As DNA, the CDR3 is TGTGCCAGCAGTCCGACTAGCGGGATACTAGCCAAAAACATTCAGTACTTC.

This chain uses TRBV4-3 with TRBJ2-7; 8 bases agree with TRBD2. The germline V gene has CDR1 LGHNA and CDR2 YSLEER. The length of the CDR3 is 18 residues. Losses at the gene ends were 3 bases for V and 4 bases for J; bases not matched to a gene: 17. The CDR3 loop reads CASSQWLGSGIGVYEQYF. The CDR3 DNA follows: TGCGCCAGCAGCCAGTGGTTAGGTAGCGGGATAGGGGTTTACGAGCAGTACTTC.

The chain has TRBV7-2 and TRBJ1-2; no clear D gene. The CDR3 has 11 residues. CDR1 is SGHTA, CDR2 FQGNSA, per germline. V was trimmed by 5 bases and J by 8 bases, leaving 9 bases between them. The CDR3 here is CASSPAWGYTF. CDR3 nucleotide sequence: TGTGCCAGCAGCCCCGCGTGGGGCTACACCTTC.

This chain links TRBV7-6 with TRBJ2-3; 11 bases are a match to TRBD2. CDR3 size: 16 residues. V lost 6 bases to trimming and J lost 4 bases; unmatched junction nucleotides: 9. In germline, CDR1 is SGHVS, CDR2 FNYEAQ. This CDR3 is CASRLTSGSLADTQYF. DNA of the CDR3: TGTGCCAGCAGACTCACTAGCGGGAGCCTCGCAGATACGCAGTATTTT.

The chain combines TRBV7-9 with TRBJ2-1, with 8 bases that match TRBD2. Germline values: CDR1 SEHNR, CDR2 FQNEAQ (reference sequence). The CDR3 covers 15 residues. The V and J ends lost 7 bases and 2 bases, in that order; junction bases with no gene match: 7. The CDR3 nucleotides read TGTGCCAGCACCCTCCCGGGGGGGCCCTACAATGAGCAGTTCTTC. This sequence encodes CASTLPGGPYNEQFF.

About this clone itself: Other nucleotide sequences in the sample specify the same CDR3. The chain is built from TRBV9 and TRBJ2-1; the D gene is possibly TRBD2 (6 bases). This CDR3 is built from 15 residues. The V gene's germline CDR1 is SGDLS and CDR2 YYNGEE. The V end lost 0 bases, the J end lost 1 base, and 8 bases lay between the germline ends. The DNA for the CDR3 is TGTGCCAGCAGCGTAGTTGGGGGGTCCTACAATGAGCAGTTCTTC. It yields the protein CASSVVGGSYNEQFF.

The J gene is TRBJ2-7, the V gene TRBV5-1; no clear D. Trimming shortened V by 0 bases and J by 3 bases, and 10 bases separated the two germline ends. CDR1 is SGHRS, CDR2 YFSETQ, per germline. There are 14 residues in the CDR3. CDR3 DNA sequence: TGCGCCAGCAGCTTGGTACCAGGTCGCTACGAGCAGTACTTC. This codes for CASSLVPGRYEQYF.

The chain combines TRBV19 with TRBJ1-5, with D hard to call. The CDR3 runs to 13 residues. The ends were cut back, 3 bases at V and 5 bases at J, with 8 bases in the middle. Germline assignment: CDR1 LNHDA and CDR2 SQIVND (reference sequence). CDR3 protein: CASSIYVDQPQHF. The CDR3 DNA reads TGTGCCAGTAGTATCTACGTCGATCAGCCCCAGCATTTT.

This clone was observed a single time. CDR3 in amino acids: CASSAEGLAGGDTQYF. The DNA for the CDR3 is TGTGCCAGCAGTGCCGAAGGACTAGCGGGAGGAGATACGCAGTATTTT. V is TRBV2 and J is TRBJ2-3; the match to TRBD2 covers 14 bases. In germline, CDR1 is SNHLY, CDR2 FYNNEI. The ends lost 4 bases at V and 5 bases at J; junction bases unmatched: 5. The length of the CDR3 is 16 residues.

This chain connects TRBV10-3 to TRBJ1-1; the D gene is possibly TRBD1 (5 bases). The CDR3 is made up of 14 amino acids. Germline V CDR1 and CDR2: ENHRY, SYGVKD. Trimming left V 3 bases short and J 4 bases short, with 12 bases between. The CDR3 DNA sequence: TGTGCCATCAGTGATGTCAGGGCGGGCACTGAAGCTTTCTTT. Amino acid sequence: CAISDVRAGTEAFF.

V gene TRBV7-3 combines with J gene TRBJ2-3; D is possibly TRBD2 (6 bases). This CDR3 region has 15 residues. The germline V and J ends were trimmed by 5 bases and 4 bases, with 16 bases remaining between them. Per the germline V gene, CDR1 is SGHTA and CDR2 is FQGTGA. This chain's CDR3 is CASSPFGGEADTQYF. CDR3 DNA sequence: TGTGCCAGCAGCCCCTTCGGGGGAGAGGCAGATACGCAGTATTTT.

V gene TRBV30 combines with J gene TRBJ2-7; D gene unclear. The V gene's germline CDR1 is GTSNPN and CDR2 SVGIG (reference sequence). This CDR3 spans 15 amino acids. Trimming took off 1 base at V and 5 bases at J, with 18 bases between the two ends. CDR3 protein: CAWSAGRGRLNEQYF. The CDR3 DNA is TGTGCCTGGAGTGCCGGTCGAGGCAGGTTGAACGAGCAGTACTTC. The full variable domain, its missing parts supplied by reference TRBV30 and TRBJ2-7, is SQTIHQWPATLVQPVGSPLSLECTVEGTSNPNLYWYRQAAGRGLQLLFYSVGIGQISSEVPQNLSASRPQDRQFILSSKKLLLSDSGFYLCAWSAGRGRLNEQYFGPGTRLTVT.

The chain joins TRBV7-2 to TRBJ2-1; a weak D match, TRBD2 (5 bases). The CDR3 runs 16 residues. From germline, CDR1 is SGHTA and CDR2 FQGNSA. V lost 5 bases and J lost 9, with 23 bases in between. The CDR3 is CASSPGSYLEFSEQFF. Written as DNA, the CDR3 is TGTGCCAGCAGCCCGGGGTCGTACCTAGAGTTCAGTGAGCAGTTCTTC. Full variable domain (rest looked up from reference TRBV7-2 and TRBJ2-1): GAGVSQSPSNKVTEKGKDVELRCDPISGHTALYWYRQSLGQGLEFLIYFQGNSAPDKSGLPSDRFSAERTGGSVSTLTIQRTQQEDSAVYLCASSPGSYLEFSEQFFGPGTRLTVL.

The rearrangement links TRBV4-1 to TRBJ2-7; a possible D gene is TRBD1 (5 bases). Germline CDR1 reads MGHRA; CDR2 reads YSYEKL. This CDR3 is 16 amino acids long. Deletions cut 0 bases from V and 3 bases from J, with 15 bases between. CDR3 bases: TGCGCCAGCAGCCAAGAACCCCCCAGGGTTAGCTACGAGCAGTACTTC. It encodes CASSQEPPRVSYEQYF.

This clone was counted a few times. This CDR3 is also generated by other DNA sequences in the sample. V is TRBV30 and J is TRBJ2-5; D might be TRBD2 (6 bases). Trimming removed 4 bases at V and 7 bases at J, with 16 bases between. The germline V gene encodes CDR1 GTSNPN and CDR2 SVGIG (reference sequence). The CDR3 length is 13 residues. CDR3 in DNA: TGTGCCTGGATCGTGGGTGGGGGGTCGACCCAGTACTTC. Protein product: CAWIVGGGSTQYF. The full variable domain, its missing parts supplied by reference TRBV30 and TRBJ2-5, is SQTIHQWPATLVQPVGSPLSLECTVEGTSNPNLYWYRQAAGRGLQLLFYSVGIGQISSEVPQNLSASRPQDRQFILSSKKLLLSDSGFYLCAWIVGGGSTQYFGPGTRLLVL.

This rearrangement joins TRBV5-1 to TRBJ2-2, with unresolved D. The V gene lost 0 bases and the J gene lost 6 bases, with 15 bases spanning the gap. The CDR3 is 16 amino acids. Per the germline V gene, CDR1 is SGHRS and CDR2 is YFSETQ. CDR3 region: CASSLVIGPPAGELFF. The CDR3 DNA reads TGCGCCAGCAGCTTGGTTATCGGACCACCGGCCGGGGAGCTGTTTTTT.

The CDR3, as DNA: TGTGCCAGCAGTTACTCAAGGGACAGGATCCACGAGCAGTACTTC. Amino acid sequence: CASSYSRDRIHEQYF. This chain uses TRBV6-5 with TRBJ2-7, with 8 bases that match TRBD1. Germline-derived CDR1 and CDR2 are MNHEY and SVGAGI. J lost 5 bases, V lost 0 bases, and 6 bases had no gene match. CDR3 length equals 15 residues.

The gene calls are TRBV10-3 and TRBJ2-3; 12 nucleotides agree with TRBD2. Germline V CDR1 and CDR2: ENHRY, SYGVKD. CDR3 length: 16 amino acids. Unmatched junction bases numbered 14, after V lost 10 bases and J lost 6 bases. The CDR3 loop reads CASLEGSTSGSDTQYF. The CDR3 DNA is TGTGCCAGCCTGGAGGGCTCGACTAGCGGGAGTGATACGCAGTATTTT.